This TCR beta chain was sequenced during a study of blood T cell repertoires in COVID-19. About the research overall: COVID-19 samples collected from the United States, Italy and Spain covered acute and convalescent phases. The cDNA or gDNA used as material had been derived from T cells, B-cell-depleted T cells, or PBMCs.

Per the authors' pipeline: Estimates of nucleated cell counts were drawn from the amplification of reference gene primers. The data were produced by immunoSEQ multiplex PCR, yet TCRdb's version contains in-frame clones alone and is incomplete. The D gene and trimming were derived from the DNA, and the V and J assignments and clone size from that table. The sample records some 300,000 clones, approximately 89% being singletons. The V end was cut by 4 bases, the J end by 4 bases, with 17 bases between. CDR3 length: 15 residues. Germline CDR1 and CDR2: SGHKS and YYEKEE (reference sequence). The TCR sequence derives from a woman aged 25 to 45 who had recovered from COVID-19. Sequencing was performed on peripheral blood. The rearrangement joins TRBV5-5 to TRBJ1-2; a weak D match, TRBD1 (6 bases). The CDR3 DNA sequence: TGTGCCAGCAGCCCGACACAGGGAAGAGGCTATGGCTACACCTTC. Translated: CASSPTQGRGYGYTF. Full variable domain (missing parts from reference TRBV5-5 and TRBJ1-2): DAGVTQSPTHLIKTRGQQVTLRCSPISGHKSVSWYQQVLGQGPQFIFQYYEKEERGRGNFPDRFSARQFPNYSSELNVNALLLGDSALYLCASSPTQGRGYGYTFGSGTRLTVV.